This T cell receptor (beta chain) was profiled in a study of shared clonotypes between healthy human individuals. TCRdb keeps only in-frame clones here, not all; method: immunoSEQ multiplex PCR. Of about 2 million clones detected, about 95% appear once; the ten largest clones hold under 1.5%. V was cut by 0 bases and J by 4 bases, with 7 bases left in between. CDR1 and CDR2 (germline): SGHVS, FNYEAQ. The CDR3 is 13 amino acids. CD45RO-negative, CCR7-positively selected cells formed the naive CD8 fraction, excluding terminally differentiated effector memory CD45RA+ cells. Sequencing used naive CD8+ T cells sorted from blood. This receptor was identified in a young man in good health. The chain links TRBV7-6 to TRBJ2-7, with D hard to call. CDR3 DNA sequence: TGTGCCAGCAGCTTAGCGAAGGGATACGAGCAGTACTTC. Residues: CASSLAKGYEQYF.